One T cell receptor beta chain is described in this entry. The table lists this clone with a count of one. There is no known antigen for this receptor. The record has no base qualities; no much larger clone is one base away. Reading the germline V gene (reference sequence) gives CDR1 LNHDA and CDR2 SQIVND. The CDR3, cysteine through phenylalanine, is 15 amino acids long. The only DNA kept is the CDR3, 45 bases in frame from the first base. The junction shows trimming of 8 bases on V and 3 bases on J, and the gene matches do not reach 10 bases of it. Genomic DNA was isolated from the sorted cells so that the TCRbeta CDR3 region could be sequenced. TCRbeta CDR3 regions were sequenced using the immunoSEQ Assay. In TCRdb, the immuneACCESS table is reduced to in-frame sequences with V and J assigned. These tables do not hold every clone; where another copy was compared, an unresolved V gene accounts for under half, and the others remain unexplained. For this sample there are about 82,000 clones; 85% to 90% appear just once. Around 0.21% of the sample rests with the top ten.

The sample belongs to a study of OX40 agonist ivuxolimab in advanced cancers. In the study overall: Ivuxolimab was a fully human IgG2 agonistic monoclonal antibody targeting the costimulatory receptor OX40 (CD134). Partial responses occurred in three dose-escalation patients, of whom one had hepatocellular carcinoma and two had cutaneous melanoma. Intravenous ivuxolimab was administered to patients every 2 weeks at six dose levels: 0.01, 0.1, 0.3, 1.5, 3 and 10 mg/kg. In the dose-escalation cohort, around four fifths of patients were male, and the mean age was approximately 60 years with a range of about 20 to 79. Prior anti-PD-1, anti-PD-L1 or anti-CTLA-4 therapy was permitted, and 40% of dose-escalation patients had received checkpoint inhibitors. The monotherapy dose-escalation portion (N of about 50 patients) of the phase I ivuxolimab trial is reported in the paper. Peripheral TCRbeta sequencing was intended to test whether TCR sequence diversity was altered and clonal T-cell expansion was caused by ivuxolimab. Of the roughly 52 patients in dose escalation, approximately 20 had hepatocellular carcinoma, some 15 had melanoma, 9 had renal cell carcinoma and 9 had head and neck cancer.

Patients with autoimmune disease history or receiving systemic immunosuppression were excluded from the trial. Peripheral blood for TCR sequencing was collected from all dose cohorts at baseline, on cycle 4 day 1, and on cycle 7 day 1. Samples came from an open-label, multicenter, first-in-human phase I dose-escalation trial of ivuxolimab. The trial enrolled adults with locally advanced or metastatic head and neck squamous cell, hepatocellular, melanoma or renal cell carcinoma. Before TCR sequencing, CD4+ T cells and CD8+ T cells from peripheral blood were sorted into separate populations. What the research found in general, with its limitations: Low levels of normalized T-cell clonal expansion were also seen in some patients who did not respond. The antigen specificity of the peripheral T cells that underwent clonal expansion was not determined. On average, CD8+ T cells showed more expanded clones than CD4+ T cells after ivuxolimab. Clonal expansion of both CD4+ and CD8+ blood T cells was observed from baseline to week 6 at doses 0.1 to 3.0 mg/kg. In the 0.1-3.0 mg/kg groups, partial responders were among the patients with the lowest normalized peripheral clonal expansion, particularly in CD8+ T cells.

The chain employs TRBV19 and TRBJ1-5, and 7 junction bases match TRBD1. The sample in question was CD4+ or CD8+ T cells sorted from blood, obtained in a trial of the OX40 agonist ivuxolimab. This clonotype was sampled from an adult with an advanced solid tumor such as melanoma, head and neck, liver or kidney cancer. The CDR3 protein sequence reads: CASYDRVGFNQPQHF. The DNA sequence is as follows: TGTGCCAGTTATGACAGGGTGGGGTTCAATCAGCCCCAGCATTTT. The variable domain in full, with residues beyond the CDR3 obtained from the reference TRBV19 and TRBJ1-5 genes, is DGGITQSPKYLFRKEGQNVTLSCEQNLNHDAMYWYRQDPGQGLRLIYYSQIVNDFQKGDIAEGYSVSREKKESFPLTVTSAQKNPTAFYLCASYDRVGFNQPQHFGDGTRLSIL.